Presented here are 22 T cell receptor beta chains from one specimen sequenced in a study of T cell clones after liver transplantation. Using immunoSEQ multiplex PCR, the repertoire was profiled, and TCRdb retains in-frame clones only, with some absent. The sample consists of roughly 74,000 clones, about four fifths of them appearing once. The source was CD4+ T cells from blood, collected before liver transplant. Receptor source: a human donor who received a liver transplant.

This clone was observed once. The chain recombines TRBV28 with TRBJ2-1; TRBD1 is a possible D gene (6 bases). This CDR3 has 16 amino acids. Trimming took 7 bases from V and 3 from J, leaving 19 bases between them. Germline V CDR1 and CDR2: MDHEN, SYDVKM. The CDR3 is CASKFKSSTGYNEQFF. The CDR3 nucleotides read TGTGCCAGCAAATTCAAATCCTCGACAGGCTACAATGAGCAGTTCTTC.

V usage is TRBV27 and J usage is TRBJ2-6; no clear D gene. Trimming pared 5 bases from V and 2 bases from J, leaving 10 bases between. Germline CDR1 MNHEY, CDR2 SMNVEV (reference sequence). The length of the CDR3 is 15 residues. CDR3: CASSPIGAGANVLTF. The CDR3 nucleotides read TGTGCCAGCAGTCCTATTGGGGCTGGGGCCAACGTCCTGACTTTC.

Notes on this clone: Other DNA sequences in this sample translate to the same CDR3. The chain couples TRBV6-1 to TRBJ1-4, with a possible D match to TRBD1 (5 bases). The germline CDR1 and CDR2 sequences are MNHNS and SASEGT. This CDR3 is 15 amino acids long. Trimming pared 6 bases from V and 4 bases from J, leaving 15 bases between. The CDR3, as DNA: TGTGCCAGCAGCGATCAGGCAGGGATTAATGAAAAACTGTTTTTT. Translating it yields CASSDQAGINEKLFF.

The chain combines TRBV5-1 with TRBJ2-2; D assignment may be TRBD1 or TRBD2 (5 bases each). V gave up 4 bases and J gave up 2 bases, with 12 bases separating them. The CDR3 loop spans 15 amino acids. Germline V gives CDR1 SGHRS, CDR2 YFSETQ. CDR3 protein: CASSLGTVNTGELFF. In DNA form, the CDR3 reads TGCGCCAGCAGCCTAGGGACGGTTAACACCGGGGAGCTGTTTTTT.

The CDR3 loop is CASSDRHIAHSNQPQHF. In DNA, the CDR3 is TGTGCCAGCAGTGATCGTCACATAGCTCATAGCAATCAGCCCCAGCATTTT. The V and J genes are TRBV6-1 and TRBJ1-5; no definite D call. With 3 bases removed from V and 0 bases from J, the gap between germline ends came to 15 bases. CDR3 length: 17 residues. The V gene's germline CDR1 is MNHNS and CDR2 SASEGT.

The genes are TRBV28 and TRBJ1-4; possibly TRBD1 for D (5 bases). The ends were cut back, 6 bases at V and 0 bases at J, with 11 bases in the middle. The germline gives CDR1 MDHEN, CDR2 SYDVKM. This CDR3 has 15 residues. The CDR3 nucleotides read TGTGCCAGCAGCCGGAGGGGTGCAACTAATGAAAAACTGTTTTTT. Translation gives CASSRRGATNEKLFF.

The rearrangement links TRBV7-3 to TRBJ2-5; 7 bases align to TRBD2. Germline trimming cut 3 bases from V and 5 bases from J; bases unmatched to any gene: 12. Germline lookup yields CDR1 SGHTA and CDR2 FQGTGA. This CDR3 contains 16 residues. In DNA form, the CDR3 reads TGTGCCAGCAGCTTCTGGGGGAGGGGCGGCGTGGAGACCCAGTACTTC. Its translation: CASSFWGRGGVETQYF.

The chain combines TRBV28 with TRBJ1-3; a possible D gene is TRBD1 (6 bases). V shed 3 bases and J shed 0 bases, with 12 bases lying between them. Germline CDR1 is MDHEN and CDR2 is SYDVKM. There are 16 residues in the CDR3. In DNA form, the CDR3 reads TGTGCCAGCAGTTTGGGGGCGGGGAGCTCTGGAAACACCATATATTTT. Amino acid sequence: CASSLGAGSSGNTIYF.

The chain couples TRBV19 to TRBJ1-1, with a weak D call TRBD1 (6 bases). Germline CDR1 is LNHDA and CDR2 is SQIVND (reference sequence). Trimming cost V 7 bases and J 2 bases, with 11 bases left between them. CDR3 size: 13 residues. CDR3 sequence: CASTFGGNTEAFF. The CDR3 bases are TGTGCCAGTACCTTTGGGGGCAACACTGAAGCTTTCTTT.

The chain combines TRBV5-1 with TRBJ1-2; a possible D gene is TRBD1 (6 bases). The CDR3 runs 13 residues. The germline CDR1 and CDR2 sequences are SGHRS and YFSETQ. With 1 base removed from V and 7 bases from J, the gap between germline ends came to 11 bases. CDR3 sequence reads: CASSLTGNPGYTF. Written as DNA, the CDR3 is TGCGCCAGCAGCTTGACAGGGAATCCTGGCTACACCTTC.

This chain joins TRBV11-2 and TRBJ2-4, with TRBD2 matching over 11 bases. The V segment lost 0 bases and the J segment 0 bases; nucleotides outside the gene matches: 10. The CDR3 runs to 20 residues. Germline-derived CDR1 and CDR2 are SGHAT and FQNNGV. CDR3 sequence reads: CASSLEASGGTYLAKNIQYF. CDR3 in DNA: TGTGCCAGCAGCTTAGAGGCTAGCGGGGGGACATACCTAGCCAAAAACATTCAGTACTTC.

This chain links TRBV11-2 with TRBJ2-3, with D possibly being TRBD2 (5 bases). V was clipped by 2 bases and J by 5 bases, with 11 bases between them. The CDR3 is made up of 14 amino acids. The germline CDR1 and CDR2 sequences are SGHAT and FQNNGV. CDR3 sequence (DNA): TGTGCCAGCAGCTTATGGGGAGATCAAGATACGCAGTATTTT. The encoded protein is CASSLWGDQDTQYF. The whole variable domain, remainder taken from reference TRBV11-2 and TRBJ2-3, is EAGVAQSPRYKIIEKRQSVAFWCNPISGHATLYWYQQILGQGPKLLIQFQNNGVVDDSQLPKDRFSAERLKGVDSTLKIQPAKLEDSAVYLCASSLWGDQDTQYFGPGTRLTVL.

Only a few counts were recorded for this clone. This chain links TRBV7-9 with TRBJ1-2; 7 nucleotides agree with TRBD1. Germline lookup yields CDR1 SEHNR and CDR2 FQNEAQ (reference sequence). The CDR3 spans 12 residues. J gave up 3 bases and V 6 bases, and 1 base lay outside the gene matches. The DNA of the CDR3 is TGTGCCAGCAGGGGGACAGACTATGGCTACACCTTC. Its translation is CASRGTDYGYTF.

The rearrangement links TRBV10-1 to TRBJ2-1, with 13 bases that match TRBD2. The CDR3 is made up of 15 amino acids. The V segment lost 3 bases and the J segment 8 bases; nucleotides outside the gene matches: 4. The V gene's germline CDR1 is WNHNN and CDR2 SYGVQD (reference sequence). CDR3 loop: CASSDGLAGDDEQFF. The CDR3 DNA reads as TGCGCCAGCAGTGACGGACTAGCGGGAGACGATGAGCAGTTCTTC.

V usage is TRBV5-1 and J usage is TRBJ2-1; D gene uncertain. The ends were cut back, 0 bases at V and 3 bases at J, with 7 bases in the middle. Germline CDR1 is SGHRS and CDR2 is YFSETQ. The CDR3 spans 14 residues. CDR3 residues: CASSLDGLYNEQFF. Here the CDR3 DNA reads TGCGCCAGCAGCTTGGATGGCCTCTACAATGAGCAGTTCTTC.

The chain is built from TRBV4-1 and TRBJ2-1; the match to TRBD2 covers 11 bases. The J segment lost 6 bases and the V segment lost 1 base, leaving 8 bases of the junction unmatched. There are 17 residues in the CDR3. Germline CDR1 reads MGHRA; CDR2 reads YSYEKL. CDR3 protein: CASSQGTGTSGLNEQFF. In DNA form, the CDR3 reads TGCGCCAGCAGCCAAGGCACCGGGACTAGCGGACTCAATGAGCAGTTCTTC.

This chain joins TRBV7-2 and TRBJ2-3; D is perhaps TRBD2 (6 bases). This CDR3 is 19 amino acids long. The V gene lost 1 base and the J gene lost 2 bases, with 22 bases spanning the gap. Germline CDR1 and CDR2: SGHTA and FQGNSA. CDR3 bases: TGTGCCAGCAGCTTAGGGGGCCAGCCGGGACTGCGATTCACAGATACGCAGTATTTT. Translation gives CASSLGGQPGLRFTDTQYF.

This rearrangement joins TRBV18 to TRBJ2-7; TRBD1 might be the D (6 bases). Germline loops: CDR1 KGHSH, CDR2 LQKENI. The CDR3 length is 13 residues. V was cut by 2 bases and J by 3 bases, with 8 bases left in between. Written as DNA, the CDR3 is TGTGCCAGCTCACCAAGGACAGACTACGAGCAGTACTTC. Protein product: CASSPRTDYEQYF.

The chain recombines TRBV7-6 with TRBJ2-3; 12 nucleotides agree with TRBD2. Germline V gene data show CDR1 as SGHVS and CDR2 as FNYEAQ. This CDR3 is 19 amino acids long. The ends lost 0 bases at V and 2 bases at J; junction bases unmatched: 9. The CDR3 region is CASSLAPRLAGVNTDTQYF. For the CDR3, the DNA is TGTGCCAGCAGCTTAGCGCCCCGACTAGCGGGAGTAAACACAGATACGCAGTATTTT.

The chain carries TRBV5-1 and TRBJ2-7, with TRBD1 identical over 8 bases. Looked up from germline, CDR1 is SGHRS and CDR2 is YFSETQ. The junction had 6 bases not matched to a gene; V was cut back by 2 bases and J by 5 bases. The CDR3 is 14 residues long. CDR3 protein: CASSFGDRSHEQYF. The CDR3 DNA reads as TGCGCCAGCAGCTTTGGGGACAGGTCCCACGAGCAGTACTTC.

The V gene is TRBV6-5, the J gene TRBJ2-7, with 11 bases identical to TRBD2. The germline V gene has CDR1 MNHEY and CDR2 SVGAGI. CDR3 length: 14 amino acids. V was clipped by 9 bases and J by 6 bases; unmatched bases: 10. CDR3 sequence: CASRASGRSGEQYF. The DNA of the CDR3 is TGTGCCAGTCGAGCTAGCGGGAGGTCAGGCGAGCAGTACTTC.

The genes are TRBV5-4 and TRBJ2-5; D is uncertain. The CDR3 consists of 14 residues. Trimming took 1 base from V and 1 from J, leaving 8 bases between them. CDR1 and CDR2 from the germline V gene are SGHNT and YYREEE (reference sequence). The chain's CDR3 is CASSLQARQETQYF. The CDR3 region has the DNA TGTGCCAGCAGCTTGCAGGCACGCCAAGAGACCCAGTACTTC.